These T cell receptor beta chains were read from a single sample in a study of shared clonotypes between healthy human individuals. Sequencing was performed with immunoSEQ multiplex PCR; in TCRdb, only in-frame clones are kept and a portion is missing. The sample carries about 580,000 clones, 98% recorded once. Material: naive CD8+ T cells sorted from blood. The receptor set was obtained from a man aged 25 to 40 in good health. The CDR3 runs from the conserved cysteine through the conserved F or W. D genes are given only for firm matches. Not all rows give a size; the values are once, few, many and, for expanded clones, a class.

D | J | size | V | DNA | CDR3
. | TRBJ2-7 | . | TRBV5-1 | TGCGCCAGCAGCACTACCTACGAGCAGTACTTC | CASSTTYEQYF
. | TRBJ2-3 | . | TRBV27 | TGTGCCAGCAGTCAATCTCGGGGATCTAGCACAGATACGCAGTATTTT | CASSQSRGSSTDTQYF
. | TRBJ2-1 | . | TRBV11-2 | TGTGCCAGCAGCCGTTGGGAGGATCCCGAGAGTGAGCAGTTCTTC | CASSRWEDPESEQFF
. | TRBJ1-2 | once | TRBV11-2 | TGTGCCAGCAGCTTAGATCTGTACAGGGACTATTATGGCTACACCTTC | CASSLDLYRDYYGYTF
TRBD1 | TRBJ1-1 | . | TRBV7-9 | TGTGCCAGCAGCAGACGGACAGGGACTGAAGCTTTCTTT | CASSRRTGTEAFF
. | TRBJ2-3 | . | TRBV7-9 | TGTGCCAGCAGCGGGTACACAGATACGCAGTATTTT | CASSGYTDTQYF
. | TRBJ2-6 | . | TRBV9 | TGTGCCAGCAGCCTAGCATCTGGGGCCAACGTCCTGACTTTC | CASSLASGANVLTF
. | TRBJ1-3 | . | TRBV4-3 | TGCGCCAGCAGCCAAGATTCGAGTCTCTCTGGAAACACCATATATTTT | CASSQDSSLSGNTIYF
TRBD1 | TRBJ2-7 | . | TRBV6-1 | TGTGCCAGCAGGCCGGGACAGGGGAATTACGAGCAGTACTTC | CASRPGQGNYEQYF
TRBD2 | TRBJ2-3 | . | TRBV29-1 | TGCAGCGTTGGGGCTAGCGGCTACTCCAGCACAGATACGCAGTATTTT | CSVGASGYSSTDTQYF
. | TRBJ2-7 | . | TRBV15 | TGTGCCACCAGCAGGGGGACAAACTCCTACGAGCAGTACTTC | CATSRGTNSYEQYF
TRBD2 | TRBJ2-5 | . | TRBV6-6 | TGTGCCAGCAGTACCCGTTGGCGGGGGAAACAAGAGACCCAGTACTTC | CASSTRWRGKQETQYF
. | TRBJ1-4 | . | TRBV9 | TGTGCCAGCAGCGTAGGCGGAAGGGAAAAACTGTTTTTT | CASSVGGREKLFF
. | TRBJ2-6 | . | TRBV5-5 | TGTGCCAGCAGCCCCCTCGACGTTCCCGGGGCCAACGTCCTGACTTTC | CASSPLDVPGANVLTF
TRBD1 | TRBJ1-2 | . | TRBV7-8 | TGTGCCAGCAGCGAGATACAGGGGCAGTATAACTATGGCTACACCTTC | CASSEIQGQYNYGYTF
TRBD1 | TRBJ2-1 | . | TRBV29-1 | TGCAGCGGGGGACAGGGGATTGGGAATGAGCAGTTCTTC | CSGGQGIGNEQFF
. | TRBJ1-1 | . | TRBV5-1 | TGCGCCAGCAGCTTAAGAGGGGGGAACACTGAAGCTTTCTTT | CASSLRGGNTEAFF
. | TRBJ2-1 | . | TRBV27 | TGTGCCAGCAGTTTGGGGGCGGCCTCTGAGCAGTTCTTC | CASSLGAASEQFF
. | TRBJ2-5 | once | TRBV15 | TGTGCCACCCGAAGACAGCCCCAAGAGACCCAGTACTTC | CATRRQPQETQYF
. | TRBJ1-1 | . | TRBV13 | TGTGCCAGCAGCATCCTGAACACTGAAGCTTTCTTT | CASSILNTEAFF
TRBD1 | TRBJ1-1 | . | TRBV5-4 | TGTGCCAGCAGGGGACAGGGTAGCACTGAAGCTTTCTTT | CASRGQGSTEAFF
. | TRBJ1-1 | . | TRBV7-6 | TGTGCCAGCAGCCCTGCTGAGGCTGAAGCTTTCTTT | CASSPAEAEAFF
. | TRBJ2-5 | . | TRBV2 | TGTGCCAGCACAGGGGCTAGGACCCAGTACCAAGAGACCCAGTACTTC | CASTGARTQYQETQYF
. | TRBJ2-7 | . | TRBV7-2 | TGTGCCAGCAGCTTAGTGGTCTACGAGCAGTACTTC | CASSLVVYEQYF
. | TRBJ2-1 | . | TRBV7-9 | TGTGCCAGCAGCTATCCGGGACCAGGGAGTGAGCAGTTCTTC | CASSYPGPGSEQFF
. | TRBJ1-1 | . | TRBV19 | TGTGCCAGTAGTATAGACGGGGGCCCAATCACTGAAGCTTTCTTT | CASSIDGGPITEAFF
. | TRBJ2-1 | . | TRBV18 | TGTGCCAGCTCAGACGGAAAATACAATGAGCAGTTCTTC | CASSDGKYNEQFF
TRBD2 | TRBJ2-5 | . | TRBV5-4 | TGTGCCAGCAGCCCCAGTAGCGGGGCTTACCAAGAGACCCAGTACTTC | CASSPSSGAYQETQYF
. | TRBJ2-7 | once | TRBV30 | TGTGCCTGGAGTGACAGCGACGAGCAGTACTTC | CAWSDSDEQYF
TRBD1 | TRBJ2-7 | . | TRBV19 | TGTGCCAGTAGTCGGGGACAGACCTACGAGCAGTACTTC | CASSRGQTYEQYF
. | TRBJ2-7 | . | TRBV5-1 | TGCGCCAGCAGCTCCGAGCCCCTTCGTGAGCAGTACTTC | CASSSEPLREQYF
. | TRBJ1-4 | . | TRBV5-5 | TGTGCCAGCAGCTTGGTGGTTTCAGGGGTGGGTGAAAAACTGTTTTTT | CASSLVVSGVGEKLFF
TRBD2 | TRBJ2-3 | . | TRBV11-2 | TGTGCCAGCAGCTTAGGCGGGTCGGGAGGTGACGCAGATACGCAGTATTTT | CASSLGGSGGDADTQYF
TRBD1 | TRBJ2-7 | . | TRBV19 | TGTGCCAGTAGTCTTGGGACAGCCCCCTACGAGCAGTACTTC | CASSLGTAPYEQYF
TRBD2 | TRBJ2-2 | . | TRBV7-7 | TGTGCCAGCAGCCCTCGACTAGCGGGTTTCACCGGGGAGCTGTTTTTT | CASSPRLAGFTGELFF
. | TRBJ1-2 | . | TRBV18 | TGTGCCAGCTCACCCACGCCCTATGGCTACACCTTC | CASSPTPYGYTF
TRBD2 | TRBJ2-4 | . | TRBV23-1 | TGCGCCAGCAGTCAAGTTAGCGGGAGAACCAAAAACATTCAGTACTTC | CASSQVSGRTKNIQYF
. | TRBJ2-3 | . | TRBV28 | TGTGCCAGCAGTTTACTCAGTGACACCCTCGGGGCAGATACGCAGTATTTT | CASSLLSDTLGADTQYF
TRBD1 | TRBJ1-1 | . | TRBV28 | TGTGCCAGCAGCCCGACAGGGGGCGTCACTGAAGCTTTCTTT | CASSPTGGVTEAFF
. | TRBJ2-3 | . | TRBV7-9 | TGTGCCAGCAGCGCGCCGGGACCGATTAGCACAGATACGCAGTATTTT | CASSAPGPISTDTQYF
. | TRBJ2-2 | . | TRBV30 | TGTGCCACGACCACCGGGGAGCTGTTTTTT | CATTTGELFF
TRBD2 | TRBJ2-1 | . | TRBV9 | TGTGCCAGCAGCGTGTCACGGGAGGGCCGGCACAATGAGCAGTTCTTC | CASSVSREGRHNEQFF
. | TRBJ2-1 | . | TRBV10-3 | TGTGCCATCAGTGAGGACTTGAATGAGCAGTTCTTC | CAISEDLNEQFF
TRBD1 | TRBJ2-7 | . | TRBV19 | TGTGCCAGTAGCCCCGGGACAGGAGCCTACGAGCAGTACTTC | CASSPGTGAYEQYF
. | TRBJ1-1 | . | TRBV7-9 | TGTGCCAGCAGCTTATCTAAGGGGGAGGACACTGAAGCTTTCTTT | CASSLSKGEDTEAFF
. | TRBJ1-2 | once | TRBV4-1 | TGCGCCAGCAGCCACATCGCGGGTGTGGGTGGCTACACCTTC | CASSHIAGVGGYTF
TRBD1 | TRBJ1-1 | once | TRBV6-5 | TGTGCCAGCAGTTACTCGGGGACAGGGGTTGGTGAAGCTTTCTTT | CASSYSGTGVGEAFF
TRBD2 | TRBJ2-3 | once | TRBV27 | TGTGCCAGCAGTTCACTCTCCACGGGAGGGCCAGCAGATACGCAGTATTTT | CASSSLSTGGPADTQYF
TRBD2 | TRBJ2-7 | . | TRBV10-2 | TGCGCCAGCAGTGTCCAGCGGGAGCTCTACGAGCAGTACTTC | CASSVQRELYEQYF